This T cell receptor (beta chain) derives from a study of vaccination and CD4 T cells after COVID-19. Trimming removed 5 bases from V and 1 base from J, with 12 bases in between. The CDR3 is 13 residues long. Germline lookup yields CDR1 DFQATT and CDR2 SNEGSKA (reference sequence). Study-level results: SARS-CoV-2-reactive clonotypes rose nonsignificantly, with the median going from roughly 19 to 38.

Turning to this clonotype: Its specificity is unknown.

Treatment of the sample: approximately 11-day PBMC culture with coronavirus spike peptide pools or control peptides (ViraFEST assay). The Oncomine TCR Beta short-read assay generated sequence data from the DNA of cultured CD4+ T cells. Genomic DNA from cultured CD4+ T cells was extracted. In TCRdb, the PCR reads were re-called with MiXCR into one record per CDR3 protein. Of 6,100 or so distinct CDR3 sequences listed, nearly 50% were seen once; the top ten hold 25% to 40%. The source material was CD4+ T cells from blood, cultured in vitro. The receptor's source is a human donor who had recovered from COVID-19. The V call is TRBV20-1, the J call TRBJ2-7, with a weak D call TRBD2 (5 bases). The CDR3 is CSAERPYSYEQYF. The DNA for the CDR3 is TGCAGTGCTGAGCGGCCTTATTCCTACGAGCAGTACTTC.